This TCR beta chain was observed in a study of CD8 T cells in ankylosing spondylitis. TCRdb recomputed calls from the 5' RACE reads with MiXCR, one row per CDR3 protein. Of approximately 500,000 distinct CDR3 sequences listed, about 13% are singletons. This clonotype was counted at least ten times. The antigen remains unidentified. This CDR3 has 15 residues. Germline CDR1 is SGHKS and CDR2 is YYEKEE (reference sequence). Losses at the gene ends were 4 bases for V and 4 bases for J; bases not matched to a gene: 7. Study-wide results and limits: Made up of about eight highly homologous variants, a TCR beta motif appeared characteristic of ankylosing spondylitis blood. Disease-linked clones displayed a CD8+ phenotype and appeared relatively rarely in peripheral blood.

The rearrangement links TRBV5-5 to TRBJ2-1, with 8 bases lining up with TRBD2. The sample comprised blood, either unsorted or a sorted T cell fraction (not recorded which). This sequence originates from a male donor with ankylosing spondylitis. The CDR3 coding sequence is TGTGCCAGCAGCCAAGCGGGAGTGGGGTACAATGAGCAGTTCTTC. It yields the protein CASSQAGVGYNEQFF.